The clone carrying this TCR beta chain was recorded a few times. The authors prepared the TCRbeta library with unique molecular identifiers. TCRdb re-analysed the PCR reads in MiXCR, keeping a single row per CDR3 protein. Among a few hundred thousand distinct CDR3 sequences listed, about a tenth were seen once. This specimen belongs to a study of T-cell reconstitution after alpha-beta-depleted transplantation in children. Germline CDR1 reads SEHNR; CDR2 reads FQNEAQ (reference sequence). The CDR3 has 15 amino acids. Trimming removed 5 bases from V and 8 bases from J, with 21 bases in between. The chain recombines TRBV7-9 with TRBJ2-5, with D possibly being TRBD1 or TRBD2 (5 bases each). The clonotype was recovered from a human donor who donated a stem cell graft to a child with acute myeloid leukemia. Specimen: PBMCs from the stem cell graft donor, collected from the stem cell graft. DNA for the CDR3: TGTGCCAGCAGCATTCCCGGGACGGCCAAAGTTACCCAGTACTTC. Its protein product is CASSIPGTAKVTQYF.